The TCR beta chain described here comes from a study of shared clonotypes between healthy human individuals. Profiled with immunoSEQ multiplex PCR; TCRdb holds only in-frame clones, not every one. The data hold some 980,000 clones, with less than 85% observed a single time. This receptor was obtained from a man aged 18-30 years in good health. Sequencing was carried out using memory CD4+ T cells sorted from blood. Sample subset: CD45RA-negative fraction.

The CDR3 sequence: CASSLDGREGDEQFF. In DNA, the CDR3 is TGTGCCAGCAGCTTGGATGGCAGGGAGGGAGATGAGCAGTTCTTC. The J gene is TRBJ2-1, the V gene TRBV11-2; 7 nucleotides line up with TRBD2. V dropped 3 bases and J dropped 8; count of bases not matched to a gene: 10. Germline loops: CDR1 SGHAT, CDR2 FQNNGV. The CDR3 loop spans 15 amino acids.